A selection of T cell receptor beta chains follows, all from one sample in a study of cytomegalovirus exposure and HLA in healthy donors. Method: immunoSEQ multiplex PCR; TCRdb's copy keeps in-frame clones and lacks some. The profile shows around 70,000 clones, about 93% of them singletons. Sequencing was done on a sample of PBMCs. The receptors shown here come from a man younger than 35 in good health and CMV-seropositive. CDR3s include the opening cysteine and the closing phenylalanine or tryptophan. Each record gives: D gene, V gene, J gene, clone size, CDR3 protein, CDR3 DNA. The D gene is left open where the match is weak. Clone size is stated in some rows and not others, as once, few, many or a class when expanded.

d_call: NA
v_call: TRBV19
j_call: TRBJ2-6
clone_size: NA
cdr3_aa: CASSLPRGDPGANVLTF
cdr3_nt: TGTGCCAGTAGCCTTCCCAGGGGAGATCCCGGGGCCAACGTCCTGACTTTC

d_call: TRBD2
v_call: TRBV6-5
j_call: TRBJ2-3
clone_size: NA
cdr3_aa: CASSSEREDRTDTQYF
cdr3_nt: TGTGCCAGCAGTTCAGAGCGGGAGGATCGCACAGATACGCAGTATTTT

d_call: TRBD2
v_call: TRBV9
j_call: TRBJ2-3
clone_size: NA
cdr3_aa: CASSPSGRRADTQYF
cdr3_nt: TGTGCCAGCAGCCCCAGCGGGAGGAGGGCAGATACGCAGTATTTT

d_call: NA
v_call: TRBV18
j_call: TRBJ2-7
clone_size: NA
cdr3_aa: CASSPTQPNPNYEQYF
cdr3_nt: TGTGCCAGCTCACCAACGCAACCAAATCCTAACTACGAGCAGTACTTC

d_call: NA
v_call: TRBV30
j_call: TRBJ1-1
clone_size: NA
cdr3_aa: CAWSFDSRAEAFF
cdr3_nt: TGTGCCTGGAGTTTCGACAGCAGGGCTGAAGCTTTCTTT

d_call: NA
v_call: TRBV5-1
j_call: TRBJ1-1
clone_size: NA
cdr3_aa: CASSLDQGTNEAFF
cdr3_nt: TGCGCCAGCAGCTTGGATCAGGGAACGAATGAAGCTTTCTTT

d_call: NA
v_call: TRBV5-1
j_call: TRBJ2-6
clone_size: NA
cdr3_aa: CASSLATNSGANVLTF
cdr3_nt: TGCGCCAGCAGCTTGGCTACGAACTCTGGGGCCAACGTCCTGACTTTC

d_call: TRBD2
v_call: TRBV5-1
j_call: TRBJ2-1
clone_size: NA
cdr3_aa: CASSSGRASNEQFF
cdr3_nt: TGCGCCAGCTCTAGCGGGAGGGCGTCCAATGAGCAGTTCTTC

d_call: TRBD1
v_call: TRBV28
j_call: TRBJ1-5
clone_size: once
cdr3_aa: CASRDRGGQPQHF
cdr3_nt: TGTGCCAGCAGGGACAGGGGGGGACAGCCCCAGCATTTT

d_call: TRBD1
v_call: TRBV6-5
j_call: TRBJ2-6
clone_size: NA
cdr3_aa: CASAGTGWYVLTF
cdr3_nt: TGTGCCAGCGCCGGGACAGGGTGGTACGTCCTGACTTTC

d_call: NA
v_call: TRBV7-9
j_call: TRBJ2-7
clone_size: NA
cdr3_aa: CASSAFGRDINSYEQYF
cdr3_nt: TGTGCCAGCAGCGCCTTCGGTCGGGACATCAACTCCTACGAGCAGTACTTC

d_call: TRBD2
v_call: TRBV4-1
j_call: TRBJ2-3
clone_size: NA
cdr3_aa: CASSQEGGRLAGSTDTQYF
cdr3_nt: TGCGCCAGCAGCCAAGAGGGGGGTAGGCTAGCGGGGAGCACAGATACGCAGTATTTT

d_call: TRBD2
v_call: TRBV28
j_call: TRBJ2-7
clone_size: NA
cdr3_aa: CASSTSSGGPGTYEQYF
cdr3_nt: TGTGCCAGCAGTACGTCTTCGGGAGGGCCGGGGACCTACGAGCAGTACTTC

d_call: TRBD1
v_call: TRBV5-1
j_call: TRBJ2-6
clone_size: NA
cdr3_aa: CASSLQGTVSGANVLTF
cdr3_nt: TGCGCCAGCAGCTTACAGGGGACGGTCTCTGGGGCCAACGTCCTGACTTTC

d_call: TRBD2
v_call: TRBV6-6
j_call: TRBJ2-3
clone_size: NA
cdr3_aa: CASSPRGAGGLDTQYF
cdr3_nt: TGTGCCAGCAGTCCCCGCGGAGCGGGAGGATTAGATACGCAGTATTTT

d_call: TRBD2
v_call: TRBV13
j_call: TRBJ2-7
clone_size: NA
cdr3_aa: CASSSRLAGWSYEQYF
cdr3_nt: TGTGCCAGCAGCTCCCGACTAGCGGGTTGGTCCTACGAGCAGTACTTC

d_call: TRBD2
v_call: TRBV7-3
j_call: TRBJ2-1
clone_size: NA
cdr3_aa: CASSPGLAGVGEQFF
cdr3_nt: TGTGCCAGCAGCCCTGGACTAGCGGGAGTCGGTGAGCAGTTCTTC

d_call: TRBD2
v_call: TRBV4-2
j_call: TRBJ2-7
clone_size: NA
cdr3_aa: CASSGLAGAYEQYF
cdr3_nt: TGTGCCAGCAGCGGACTAGCGGGAGCCTACGAGCAGTACTTC

d_call: NA
v_call: TRBV27
j_call: TRBJ2-1
clone_size: NA
cdr3_aa: CASSSGLPNEQFF
cdr3_nt: TGTGCCAGCAGTTCGGGACTTCCTAATGAGCAGTTCTTC

d_call: TRBD2
v_call: TRBV6-4
j_call: TRBJ2-1
clone_size: NA
cdr3_aa: CASSEGLAGNNEQFF
cdr3_nt: TGTGCCAGCAGTGAAGGACTAGCGGGAAACAATGAGCAGTTCTTC

d_call: NA
v_call: TRBV6-6
j_call: TRBJ2-5
clone_size: NA
cdr3_aa: CASSYSKGGETQYF
cdr3_nt: TGTGCCAGCAGTTACTCAAAAGGCGGAGAGACCCAGTACTTC

d_call: NA
v_call: TRBV6-1
j_call: TRBJ1-3
clone_size: NA
cdr3_aa: CASLEEGGTGNTIYF
cdr3_nt: TGTGCCAGCTTGGAAGAGGGGGGGACTGGAAACACCATATATTTT

d_call: TRBD1
v_call: TRBV18
j_call: TRBJ2-7
clone_size: NA
cdr3_aa: CASSPAGQGAWEQYF
cdr3_nt: TGTGCCAGCTCACCAGCGGGACAGGGGGCGTGGGAGCAGTACTTC

d_call: TRBD1
v_call: TRBV27
j_call: TRBJ2-7
clone_size: NA
cdr3_aa: CASRGQGPYEQYF
cdr3_nt: TGTGCCAGCAGAGGACAGGGTCCCTACGAGCAGTACTTC

d_call: NA
v_call: TRBV7-3
j_call: TRBJ2-1
clone_size: NA
cdr3_aa: CASSLSSGPYNEQFF
cdr3_nt: TGTGCCAGCAGCTTATCGAGCGGGCCGTACAATGAGCAGTTCTTC

d_call: TRBD2
v_call: TRBV29-1
j_call: TRBJ2-7
clone_size: NA
cdr3_aa: CSVKSGSSNEQYF
cdr3_nt: TGCAGCGTAAAGAGCGGGAGTTCGAACGAGCAGTACTTC

d_call: TRBD2
v_call: TRBV27
j_call: TRBJ2-5
clone_size: NA
cdr3_aa: CASSLELAGEVETQYF
cdr3_nt: TGTGCCAGCAGTTTGGAACTAGCGGGAGAGGTGGAGACCCAGTACTTC

d_call: TRBD1
v_call: TRBV19
j_call: TRBJ2-1
clone_size: NA
cdr3_aa: CASTGQGADEQFF
cdr3_nt: TGTGCCAGTACGGGACAGGGCGCGGATGAGCAGTTCTTC

d_call: TRBD2
v_call: TRBV6-5
j_call: TRBJ2-1
clone_size: NA
cdr3_aa: CASSPSGGAYNEQFF
cdr3_nt: TGTGCCAGCAGTCCTAGCGGGGGGGCCTACAATGAGCAGTTCTTC

d_call: TRBD1
v_call: TRBV30
j_call: TRBJ1-4
clone_size: NA
cdr3_aa: CAWTPGQPVGANEKLFF
cdr3_nt: TGTGCCTGGACGCCGGGACAGCCAGTGGGGGCTAATGAAAAACTGTTTTTT

d_call: TRBD1
v_call: TRBV18
j_call: TRBJ1-1
clone_size: NA
cdr3_aa: CASSRPGQGASTEAFF
cdr3_nt: TGTGCCAGCTCCCGACCGGGACAGGGGGCTTCGACTGAAGCTTTCTTT

d_call: TRBD1
v_call: TRBV5-5
j_call: TRBJ1-2
clone_size: NA
cdr3_aa: CASSVRAGQALNYGYTF
cdr3_nt: TGTGCCAGCAGCGTCAGGGCCGGACAGGCGCTAAACTATGGCTACACCTTC

d_call: TRBD2
v_call: TRBV9
j_call: TRBJ2-2
clone_size: NA
cdr3_aa: CASSVLAGGPHTGELFF
cdr3_nt: TGTGCCAGCAGCGTCTTAGCGGGAGGGCCCCACACCGGGGAGCTGTTTTTT

d_call: TRBD2
v_call: TRBV19
j_call: TRBJ2-1
clone_size: few
cdr3_aa: CASSIGLADYNEQFF
cdr3_nt: TGTGCCAGTAGTATAGGTCTAGCGGACTACAATGAGCAGTTCTTC

d_call: NA
v_call: TRBV6-5
j_call: TRBJ1-1
clone_size: NA
cdr3_aa: CASIRGQGKTEAFF
cdr3_nt: TGTGCCAGCATCCGTGGGCAGGGTAAGACTGAAGCTTTCTTT

d_call: TRBD2
v_call: TRBV28
j_call: TRBJ2-2
clone_size: NA
cdr3_aa: CASSRLAVTGELFF
cdr3_nt: TGTGCCAGCAGTAGGCTAGCGGTCACCGGGGAGCTGTTTTTT

d_call: TRBD1
v_call: TRBV5-1
j_call: TRBJ2-3
clone_size: NA
cdr3_aa: CASSPGQGPDTQYF
cdr3_nt: TGCGCCAGCAGCCCGGGACAGGGCCCAGATACGCAGTATTTT

d_call: TRBD2
v_call: TRBV6-5
j_call: TRBJ2-5
clone_size: NA
cdr3_aa: CASSDSGSKETQYF
cdr3_nt: TGTGCCAGCAGTGATAGCGGGAGTAAAGAGACCCAGTACTTC

d_call: TRBD1
v_call: TRBV5-4
j_call: TRBJ2-2
clone_size: NA
cdr3_aa: CASSTYRGQDGELFF
cdr3_nt: TGTGCCAGCAGCACTTACAGGGGGCAAGACGGGGAGCTGTTTTTT

d_call: NA
v_call: TRBV6-5
j_call: TRBJ1-4
clone_size: NA
cdr3_aa: CASGTGSKLFF
cdr3_nt: TGTGCCAGCGGTACAGGGTCCAAACTGTTTTTT

d_call: NA
v_call: TRBV19
j_call: TRBJ1-5
clone_size: NA
cdr3_aa: CASSKGQDNQPQHF
cdr3_nt: TGTGCCAGTAGCAAAGGACAAGATAATCAGCCCCAGCATTTT

d_call: NA
v_call: TRBV28
j_call: TRBJ2-5
clone_size: NA
cdr3_aa: CASSLGGEETQYF
cdr3_nt: TGTGCCAGCAGTTTAGGCGGGGAAGAGACCCAGTACTTC

d_call: TRBD1
v_call: TRBV27
j_call: TRBJ2-1
clone_size: NA
cdr3_aa: CASSSTGGNYNEQFF
cdr3_nt: TGTGCCAGCAGTTCGACAGGGGGCAATTACAATGAGCAGTTCTTC

d_call: NA
v_call: TRBV6-1
j_call: TRBJ1-2
clone_size: once
cdr3_aa: CASTIKGGTHYGYTF
cdr3_nt: TGTGCCAGCACCATAAAGGGGGGGACCCACTATGGCTACACCTTC

d_call: NA
v_call: TRBV14
j_call: TRBJ2-3
clone_size: NA
cdr3_aa: CASSPGLGGVSDTQYF
cdr3_nt: TGTGCCAGCAGCCCCGGACTGGGGGGTGTTTCGGATACGCAGTATTTT

d_call: NA
v_call: TRBV6-1
j_call: TRBJ1-5
clone_size: NA
cdr3_aa: CASSVRRLGPQHF
cdr3_nt: TGTGCCAGCAGTGTACGGCGGTTAGGGCCCCAGCATTTT

d_call: TRBD1
v_call: TRBV30
j_call: TRBJ2-5
clone_size: NA
cdr3_aa: CAWAALGTGKETQYF
cdr3_nt: TGTGCCTGGGCCGCCCTCGGGACAGGGAAAGAGACCCAGTACTTC